One and the same sample provided the 18 T cell receptor beta chains below, sequenced in a study of blood T cell repertoires in COVID-19. Using immunoSEQ multiplex PCR, the repertoire was profiled, and TCRdb retains in-frame clones only, with some absent. The sample consists of approximately 200,000 clones, more than 75% of them appearing once. Sequences were obtained from PBMCs or T cells enriched from blood (not recorded which). The receptors shown here come from a man under 40 in a cohort exposed to, infected with or recovered from COVID-19 (not recorded which).

This clone was observed once. The rearrangement uses TRBV10-2 and TRBJ2-1; D may be TRBD2 (5 bases). V lost 7 bases and J 7 bases, leaving 17 bases between the germline ends. This CDR3 contains 14 residues. The germline V gene has CDR1 WSHSY and CDR2 SAAADI. In nucleotides, the CDR3 is TGCGCCAGCACGGAGTACCGAAGGGAGAATGAGCAGTTCTTC. Its protein is CASTEYRRENEQFF.

This sequence joins TRBV12-3 or TRBV12-4 and TRBJ2-5; possible D gene TRBD1, 5 bases. There are 12 residues in the CDR3. The V end lost 6 bases, the J end lost 5 bases, and 10 bases lay between the germline ends. The CDR3 loop reads CASRGVGETQYF. CDR3 DNA sequence: TGTGCCAGCAGAGGGGTCGGGGAGACCCAGTACTTC.

This chain connects TRBV4-3 to TRBJ2-6, with 11 bases that match TRBD2. Germline trimming cut 0 bases from V and 0 bases from J; bases unmatched to any gene: 4. CDR3 length: 19 residues. CDR1 and CDR2 (germline): LGHNA, YSLEER. CDR3 sequence reads: CASSQEAGLAASGANVLTF. The CDR3 DNA follows: TGCGCCAGCAGCCAAGAGGCGGGACTAGCGGCCTCTGGGGCCAACGTCCTGACTTTC.

This sequence joins TRBV9 and TRBJ1-6, with TRBD1 as a possible D gene (6 bases). Germline-derived CDR1 and CDR2 are SGDLS and YYNGEE. The CDR3 totals 19 residues. The V and J ends lost 0 bases and 8 bases respectively, with 24 bases between them. The CDR3 sequence: CASSVDVGQSQIEDSPLHF. The CDR3 bases are TGTGCCAGCAGCGTAGATGTAGGACAGAGCCAAATAGAGGATTCACCCCTCCACTTT.

The chain is built from TRBV19 and TRBJ1-1; D remains ambiguous. The length of the CDR3 is 13 residues. The germline gives CDR1 LNHDA, CDR2 SQIVND (reference sequence). Trimming removed 3 bases at V and 1 base at J, with 6 bases between. The CDR3 loop reads CASSIYANTEAFF. In DNA, the CDR3 is TGTGCCAGTAGTATCTACGCGAACACTGAAGCTTTCTTT.

This sequence joins TRBV28 and TRBJ1-4, with a weak D call TRBD1 (5 bases). In germline, CDR1 is MDHEN, CDR2 SYDVKM. This CDR3 spans 13 amino acids. Trimming pared 5 bases from V and 8 bases from J, leaving 12 bases between. Here the CDR3 reads CASSGTRGEKLFF. The CDR3 nucleotides read TGTGCCAGCAGTGGTACGCGGGGGGAAAAACTGTTTTTT.

The chain couples TRBV28 to TRBJ2-1; D gene unclear. In germline, CDR1 is MDHEN, CDR2 SYDVKM. The CDR3 is 14 residues long. V was trimmed by 5 bases and J by 2 bases, leaving 10 bases between them. The CDR3 loop is CASSPRVPYNEQFF. CDR3 coding DNA: TGTGCCAGCAGTCCTCGGGTCCCCTACAATGAGCAGTTCTTC.

The chain carries TRBV20-1 and TRBJ2-2, with 9 bases lining up with TRBD2. V lost 3 bases, J lost 5 bases, and 10 bases stayed unmatched. The CDR3 contains 16 residues. Germline CDR1 DFQATT, CDR2 SNEGSKA (reference sequence). CDR3 coding DNA: TGCAGTGCTAGTGGCCTAGCGGGGCCAAGGACCGGGGAGCTGTTTTTT. Translated, it gives CSASGLAGPRTGELFF.

This chain joins TRBV5-6 and TRBJ2-7, with a weak D call TRBD2 (6 bases). This CDR3 region has 13 residues. Trimming left V 5 bases short and J 3 bases short, with 12 bases between. The germline CDR1 and CDR2 sequences are SGHDT and YYEEEE. For the CDR3, the DNA is TGTGCCAGCAGGTCCGGGGGTTACTACGAGCAGTACTTC. It specifies CASRSGGYYEQYF.

CDR3 nucleotides: TGCGCCAGCAGCCAAGCTGGTAGAGACTATGGCTACACCTTC. Its translation: CASSQAGRDYGYTF. The chain joins TRBV4-3 to TRBJ1-2; D not resolved. With 1 base removed from V and 3 bases from J, the gap between germline ends came to 9 bases. The CDR3 is 14 amino acids. The germline gives CDR1 LGHNA, CDR2 YSLEER.

This sequence joins TRBV19 and TRBJ1-1; no clear D gene. Looked up from germline, CDR1 is LNHDA and CDR2 is SQIVND (reference sequence). The CDR3 is 13 residues long. The germline V and J ends were trimmed by 3 bases and 1 base, with 6 bases remaining between them. The chain's CDR3 is CASSMSGNTEAFF. DNA of the CDR3: TGTGCCAGTAGTATGTCCGGGAACACTGAAGCTTTCTTT.

V is TRBV27 and J is TRBJ2-1; TRBD2 agrees at 10 bases. Germline values: CDR1 MNHEY, CDR2 SMNVEV (reference sequence). This CDR3 is 16 amino acids long. After removal of 4 bases from V and 6 bases from J, the junction contained 9 bases not matched to a gene. The chain's CDR3 is CASSSLQREGLNEQFF. The CDR3 DNA follows: TGTGCCAGCAGTTCCCTCCAGCGGGAGGGCCTCAATGAGCAGTTCTTC.

The chain combines TRBV5-8 with TRBJ2-7; possible D gene TRBD2, 5 bases. The germline V gene has CDR1 SGHTS and CDR2 YDEGEE. The V end was cut by 3 bases, the J end by 3 bases, with 16 bases between. CDR3 size: 15 residues. The CDR3 reads CASSSQTGRGYEQYF. DNA for the CDR3: TGTGCCAGCAGCTCACAGACCGGTCGGGGCTACGAGCAGTACTTC.

The V and J genes are TRBV27 and TRBJ2-5, with D possibly matching TRBD2 (6 bases). The V and J ends lost 2 bases and 4 bases respectively, with 11 bases between them. This CDR3 contains 14 residues. Germline CDR1 and CDR2: MNHEY and SMNVEV (reference sequence). In nucleotides, the CDR3 is TGTGCCAGCAGTTTAATCGGTAGCGGAGAGACCCAGTACTTC. Protein: CASSLIGSGETQYF.

Written as DNA, the CDR3 is TGTGCCAGCAGTGAACTCAGGGGCAATCAGCCCCAGCATTTT. This codes for CASSELRGNQPQHF. The gene calls are TRBV6-1 and TRBJ1-5; a possible D gene is TRBD1 (5 bases). This CDR3 is 14 amino acids long. V was clipped by 2 bases and J by 2 bases, with 7 bases between them. CDR1 and CDR2 from the germline V gene are MNHNS and SASEGT.

The chain recombines TRBV6-1 with TRBJ2-1; perhaps TRBD1 as D (5 bases). V lost 1 base and J lost 0, with 7 bases in between. Looked up from germline, CDR1 is MNHNS and CDR2 is SASEGT. The CDR3 totals 15 residues. In DNA form, the CDR3 reads TGTGCCAGCAGTGAAGGACAGAGCTCCTACAATGAGCAGTTCTTC. This sequence encodes CASSEGQSSYNEQFF.

This clone was found once. The chain joins TRBV27 to TRBJ2-1; D is possibly TRBD2 (6 bases). The CDR3 is 16 amino acids. With 0 bases removed from V and 7 bases from J, the gap between germline ends came to 16 bases. The V gene's germline CDR1 is MNHEY and CDR2 SMNVEV (reference sequence). CDR3 bases: TGTGCCAGCAGTTTATCGTGGGGCCCCGCGGGGAATGAGCAGTTCTTC. Translation gives CASSLSWGPAGNEQFF.

V and J are TRBV25-1 and TRBJ2-7; D might be TRBD2 (5 bases). This CDR3 has 15 residues. The ends were cut back, 1 base at V and 4 bases at J, with 14 bases in the middle. Germline-derived CDR1 and CDR2 are MGHDK and SYGVNS. CDR3 sequence reads: CASSEFGGPTYEQYF. CDR3 in DNA: TGTGCCAGCAGTGAATTTGGCGGGCCAACTTACGAGCAGTACTTC.